The clone carrying this T cell receptor (beta chain) has ten or more counts. What it binds is unknown. Both iRepertoire HTBI primers and Arm-PCR of CDR3 regions were used to build the TCR beta libraries. TCRdb re-called the multiplex PCR reads with MiXCR, one entry per CDR3 protein. The data show about 370,000 distinct CDR3 sequences, with 15% to 19% seen just once and 22% held by the top ten. Time point noted: newly diagnosed GD, antithyroid drugs for less than 3 months. RNA extracted from PBMCs served as the sequencing template. CDR1 and CDR2 (germline): SGHVS, FQNEAQ. The CDR3 contains 13 residues. This entry belongs to a study of regulatory T cells in long-lasting Graves disease. About the study: Antithyroid drug exposure in newly diagnosed Graves' patients had lasted under 3 months.

The study, taken as a whole, reports: Having only a small sample size may have limited accuracy. Favored gene segments in persistent disease were TRBV28, TRBJ1-2 and TRBJ2-5.

Specimen: peripheral blood mononuclear cells (PBMCs), collected at new diagnosis, from a patient treated with antithyroid drugs. The chain couples TRBV7-8 to TRBJ2-5; TRBD1 matches at 7 bases. The receptor was isolated from a female donor with Graves disease. The CDR3 region is CASTGPSKETQYF. The CDR3 DNA is TGTGCGTCGACAGGGCCTTCAAAAGAGACCCAGTACTTC.